Below, 10 T cell receptor beta chains from the same sample are listed, as sequenced in a study of blood T cell repertoires in COVID-19. TCRdb keeps only in-frame clones here, not all; method: immunoSEQ multiplex PCR. Of 85,000 to 95,000 clones listed, around nine tenths are singletons. Specimen: peripheral blood. The receptors here all came from a woman aged 50 to 60 in a cohort sampled during active COVID-19.

This rearrangement joins TRBV11-2 to TRBJ1-1; D perhaps matches TRBD1 (6 bases). CDR1 SGHAT and CDR2 FQNNGV come from the germline V gene. The CDR3 has 14 amino acids. V lost 2 bases, J lost 4 bases, and 11 bases lay in between. The CDR3 loop reads CASSLLGAGTEAFF. CDR3 nucleotide sequence: TGTGCCAGCAGCTTACTGGGGGCGGGCACTGAAGCTTTCTTT.

The chain recombines TRBV19 with TRBJ1-1, with 7 bases matching TRBD1. The CDR3 spans 15 residues. CDR1 LNHDA and CDR2 SQIVND come from the germline V gene (reference sequence). V lost 7 bases, J lost 4 bases, and 12 bases stayed unmatched. As DNA, the CDR3 is TGTGCCAGTACCTTGACACGACAGGGCGTCACTGAAGCTTTCTTT. Its translation is CASTLTRQGVTEAFF.

The chain combines TRBV18 with TRBJ2-7, with 9 bases that match TRBD2. The length of the CDR3 is 17 residues. The germline CDR1 and CDR2 sequences are KGHSH and LQKENI. Trimming cost V 1 base and J 0 bases; bases outside gene matches: 7. CDR3 residues: CASSPLAGDKSSYEQYF. The CDR3 bases are TGTGCCAGCTCACCACTAGCGGGAGACAAGAGCTCCTACGAGCAGTACTTC.

Notes on this clone: At one of its ends the junction is not consistent with the germline gene, which may arise from a read error. The gene calls are TRBV9 and TRBJ1-3; the D gene is possibly TRBD1 (5 bases). The CDR3 is 15 residues long. The germline V gene encodes CDR1 SGDLS and CDR2 YYNGEE. The CDR3: CATSPDSSSGNTIYF. The CDR3 DNA reads as TGTGCCACCAGCCCCGACAGTTCCTCTGGAAACACCATATATTTT.

The rearrangement joins TRBV6-2 or TRBV6-3 to TRBJ1-2; weak D call: TRBD1 (5 bases). The CDR3 runs 14 residues. CDR1 is MNHEY and CDR2 is SVGEGT in the germline V gene. V lost 5 bases and J lost 4, with 14 bases in between. In DNA, the CDR3 is TGTGCCAGCAGTAAAGGACAATCGTCCTATGGCTACACCTTC. Amino acids: CASSKGQSSYGYTF.

V usage is TRBV7-2 and J usage is TRBJ1-4, with 7 positions matching TRBD1. Unmatched junction bases numbered 23, after V lost 5 bases and J lost 8 bases. CDR1 SGHTA and CDR2 FQGNSA come from the germline V gene. The CDR3 extends over 19 amino acids. The CDR3 DNA reads TGTGCCAGCAGCCCTAGTTGGGATGGGACAGATTTGATAGGGGAAAAACTGTTTTTT. Amino acids: CASSPSWDGTDLIGEKLFF.

The chain combines TRBV5-4 with TRBJ1-2; 9 nucleotides agree with TRBD1. The germline V gene encodes CDR1 SGHNT and CDR2 YYREEE (reference sequence). Trimming took 5 bases from V and 4 from J; bases not matched to a gene: 12. CDR3 length: 16 residues. The CDR3 nucleotides read TGTGCCAGCAGTTCTGGGACAGGGAAATCTGCCTATGGCTACACCTTC. It specifies CASSSGTGKSAYGYTF.

This clone was recorded only once. The chain carries TRBV6-2 or TRBV6-3 and TRBJ2-5, with D uncertain. V was trimmed by 5 bases and J by 5 bases, leaving 6 bases between them. This CDR3 spans 11 amino acids. Germline V gene sequence: CDR1 MNHEY, CDR2 SVGEGT. CDR3 loop: CASSPRETQYF. CDR3 in DNA: TGTGCCAGCAGTCCCAGGGAGACCCAGTACTTC.

The V and J genes are TRBV10-3 and TRBJ2-3; D possibly corresponds to TRBD2 (6 bases). The CDR3 totals 13 residues. CDR1 and CDR2 (germline): ENHRY, SYGVKD. Trimming removed 3 bases from V and 6 bases from J, with 10 bases in between. As DNA, the CDR3 is TGTGCCATCAGTGACGGGGGATTGGATACGCAGTATTTT. Protein sequence: CAISDGGLDTQYF.

This chain connects TRBV5-1 to TRBJ1-2, with no clear D. Trimming stripped 4 bases from V and 5 bases from J, with 12 bases between. Germline CDR1 SGHRS, CDR2 YFSETQ. This CDR3 region has 13 residues. CDR3 DNA sequence: TGCGCCAGCAGCCCGGTTCGGAGTTATGGCTACACCTTC. As protein: CASSPVRSYGYTF.